The 24 T cell receptor beta chains below come from one sample, sequenced in a study of human T cells and chemical hapten exposure. TCRdb redid the calling of the RACE reads with MiXCR, one entry per CDR3 protein. The table lists roughly 380,000 distinct CDR3 sequences, 4% to 6% of them singletons. The time point denotes: pre-sensitization, week 0. Treatment: therapeutic diphenylcyclopropenone sensitization with weekly scalp DPC. The input for sequencing was whole blood, taken in connection with sensitization to the hapten diphenylcyclopropenone (DPC). The receptors were gathered from a woman in her forties or fifties with alopecia areata. Some clones in this sample may be carry-over from other donors' samples.

This clonotype was recorded a few times. V is TRBV3-1 and J is TRBJ2-2, with 14 positions matching TRBD2. Germline lookup yields CDR1 LGHDT and CDR2 YNNKEL (reference sequence). V shed 4 bases, J shed 6 bases, and the junction held 4 bases outside the gene matches. This CDR3 comprises 16 residues. The CDR3 sequence: CASSPRLAGGSGELFF. As DNA, the CDR3 is TGTGCCAGCAGCCCCCGACTAGCGGGAGGGTCCGGGGAGCTGTTTTTT. Using reference TRBV3-1 and TRBJ2-2 for the parts outside the CDR3, the full variable domain is DTAVSQTPKYLVTQMGNDKSIKCEQNLGHDTMYWYKQDSKKFLKIMFSYNNKELIINETVPNRFSPKSPDKAHLNLHINSLELGDSAVYFCASSPRLAGGSGELFFGEGSRLTVL.

This clonotype was observed many times. A junction end diverges from the germline sequence, so it may reflect a read error. This chain links TRBV11-2 with TRBJ2-3, with D maybe TRBD2 (5 bases). There are 17 residues in the CDR3. The germline V gene encodes CDR1 SGHAT and CDR2 FQNNGV. CDR3 nucleotides: TGTGCCAGCAGCCCAGATTCAGCCACTAGGATCACAGACACGCAGTATTTT. It yields the protein CASSPDSATRITDTQYF.

This clonotype was seen repeatedly, ten times or more. The chain recombines TRBV12-3 or TRBV12-4 with TRBJ2-6; 10 bases align to TRBD1. Trimming cost V 6 bases and J 6 bases; bases outside gene matches: 11. The CDR3 is 17 amino acids. Here the CDR3 DNA reads TGTGCCAGCAGCCGCGGGACAGGGGATGCAGAGGCCAACGTCCTGACTTTC. Translation: CASSRGTGDAEANVLTF.

This clonotype was seen at least ten times. J is TRBJ2-7 and V is TRBV7-9, with a possible D match to TRBD2 (6 bases). This CDR3 has 18 residues. The V end lost 6 bases, the J end lost 6 bases, and 30 bases lay between the germline ends. The germline gives CDR1 SEHNR, CDR2 FQNEAQ (reference sequence). CDR3 coding DNA: TGTGCCAGCAGACCAAACGTGGAGCGAGCGGGCCCATGGGGCGAGCAGTACTTC. Translating gives CASRPNVERAGPWGEQYF.

The genes are TRBV24-1 and TRBJ2-7, with 7 bases that match TRBD1. The germline V gene has CDR1 KGHDR and CDR2 SFDVKD. This CDR3 has 14 residues. With V trimmed by 4 bases and J by 3 bases, 5 bases remained unmatched. The CDR3 spells CATSDKGQNYEQYF. The CDR3 nucleotides read TGTGCCACCAGTGACAAGGGACAGAACTACGAGCAGTACTTC.

This clonotype was counted a few times. The rearrangement uses TRBV12-3 or TRBV12-4 and TRBJ1-5; TRBD1 agrees at 7 bases. Germline trimming cut 4 bases from V and 0 bases from J; bases unmatched to any gene: 18. CDR3 length: 20 amino acids. CDR3 protein: CASSSIPPGQRGPSNQPQHF. The CDR3 DNA reads TGTGCCAGCAGTTCGATACCCCCGGGACAGAGGGGCCCTAGCAATCAGCCCCAGCATTTT.

This clonotype has only a few counts. The CDR3 here is CATSSGPPRDGQETQYF. The CDR3 bases are TGTGCCACCAGCAGTGGACCCCCCCGGGACGGACAAGAGACCCAGTACTTC. This chain uses TRBV15 with TRBJ2-5, with D perhaps given as TRBD1 or TRBD2 (5 bases each). V was cut by 3 bases and J by 2 bases, with 19 bases left in between. There are 17 residues in the CDR3. From germline, CDR1 is LNHNV and CDR2 YYDKDF (reference sequence).

This clonotype occurred a few times. This sequence joins TRBV3-1 and TRBJ2-3; 12 nucleotides align to TRBD2. Trimming at V came to 5 bases and at J to 1 base, leaving 7 bases not matched to a gene. The CDR3 is 17 amino acids. Germline lookup yields CDR1 LGHDT and CDR2 YNNKEL (reference sequence). CDR3 in amino acids: CASSDNRLAGGTDTQYF. The CDR3 nucleotides are TGTGCCAGCAGCGACAACCGACTAGCGGGGGGCACAGATACGCAGTATTTT.

CDR3 sequence reads: CSARVQGRSNQPQHF. The CDR3 DNA reads TGCAGTGCTAGAGTACAGGGTCGGAGCAATCAGCCCCAGCATTTT. V gene TRBV20-1 combines with J gene TRBJ1-5; a weak D match, TRBD1 (6 bases). The CDR3 totals 15 residues. Germline V gives CDR1 DFQATT, CDR2 SNEGSKA (reference sequence). Trimming removed 1 base at V and 1 base at J, with 11 bases between.

The J gene is TRBJ2-7, the V gene TRBV28; D is undetermined. Germline CDR1 MDHEN, CDR2 SYDVKM. V was trimmed by 8 bases and J by 3 bases, leaving 11 bases between them. The CDR3 has 12 amino acids. CDR3 amino acids: CASASGSYEQYF. The CDR3 DNA sequence: TGTGCCAGCGCATCAGGAAGCTACGAGCAGTACTTC.

Ten or more counts support this clonotype. The chain carries TRBV6-2 or TRBV6-3 and TRBJ2-7; D is ambiguous. Trimming took 6 bases from V and 6 from J, leaving 12 bases between them. Germline assignment: CDR1 MNHEY and CDR2 SVGEGT. This CDR3 spans 12 amino acids. The CDR3 spells CASSIDIPEQYF. The DNA for the CDR3 is TGTGCCAGCAGCATCGACATCCCCGAGCAGTACTTC.

This sequence joins TRBV9 and TRBJ1-6, with D unresolved. The CDR3 covers 14 residues. V dropped 0 bases and J dropped 10 bases, with 11 bases sitting between them. CDR1 SGDLS and CDR2 YYNGEE come from the germline V gene. CDR3 sequence: CASSVDEERSPLHF. In DNA form, the CDR3 reads TGTGCCAGCAGCGTAGATGAGGAGCGATCACCCCTCCACTTT.

This clonotype appeared many times. The gene calls are TRBV29-1 and TRBJ2-1; 13 bases line up with TRBD2. CDR3 length: 12 residues. V lost 7 bases to trimming and J lost 8 bases; unmatched junction nucleotides: 2. CDR1 and CDR2 (germline): SQVTM, ANQGSEA. The CDR3 region is CSGLAGGHEQFF. The CDR3 DNA reads as TGCAGCGGACTAGCGGGGGGCCATGAGCAGTTCTTC.

This clonotype was seen at least ten times. The genes are TRBV11-2 and TRBJ2-1, with unresolved D. V was clipped by 3 bases and J by 5 bases, with 8 bases between them. Germline assignment: CDR1 SGHAT and CDR2 FQNNGV. The CDR3 covers 13 residues. The CDR3 bases are TGTGCCAGCAGCTTCGTTAGTAACAATGAGCAGTTCTTC. Encoded protein: CASSFVSNNEQFF.

This clonotype was picked up many times. This rearrangement joins TRBV6-2 or TRBV6-3 to TRBJ2-1, with TRBD1 matching 9 bases. CDR1 and CDR2 from the germline V gene are MNHEY and SVGEGT. The V and J ends lost 7 bases and 3 bases, in that order; junction bases with no gene match: 7. This CDR3 spans 15 amino acids. CDR3 bases: TGTGCCAGCAACCGACAGGGGGGCAGCTACAATGAGCAGTTCTTC. As protein: CASNRQGGSYNEQFF.

The rearrangement links TRBV6-2 or TRBV6-3 to TRBJ2-1, with no clear D. The V end was cut by 3 bases, the J end by 8 bases, with 8 bases between. Germline values: CDR1 MNHEY, CDR2 SVGEGT. The CDR3 covers 12 residues. Here the CDR3 DNA reads TGTGCCAGCAGTTATGTCCCCGATGAGCAGTTCTTC. Amino acids: CASSYVPDEQFF.

The chain uses TRBV10-3 and TRBJ2-7, with a weak D call TRBD2 (7 bases). From germline, CDR1 is ENHRY and CDR2 SYGVKD. V lost 0 bases and J lost 3, with 9 bases in between. There are 14 residues in the CDR3. As DNA, the CDR3 is TGTGCCATCAGTGAGTCCGGGGGGCGCTACGAGCAGTACTTC. It specifies CAISESGGRYEQYF.

The CDR3 nucleotides are TGCAGTGCCACTGGGGACTGGCGGGGGCTCTCCTACAATGAGCAGTTCTTC. Translation: CSATGDWRGLSYNEQFF. The chain uses TRBV20-1 and TRBJ2-1; D possibly corresponds to TRBD2 (7 bases). Germline assignment: CDR1 DFQATT and CDR2 SNEGSKA (reference sequence). This CDR3 comprises 17 residues. V dropped 6 bases and J dropped 0 bases, with 21 bases sitting between them.

This clonotype was detected ten times or more. This chain connects TRBV6-2 or TRBV6-3 to TRBJ1-4; D remains ambiguous. CDR1 is MNHEY and CDR2 is SVGEGT in the germline V gene. V was cut by 6 bases and J by 0 bases, with 14 bases left in between. The length of the CDR3 is 16 residues. Here the CDR3 DNA reads TGTGCCAGCAGGGCCGGGGAGCTCGCAACTAATGAAAAACTGTTTTTT. It is translated as CASRAGELATNEKLFF.

At least ten counts were recorded for this clonotype. V is TRBV20-1 and J is TRBJ1-5; 11 bases fit TRBD1. The CDR3 runs to 15 residues. The ends lost 1 base at V and 4 bases at J; junction bases unmatched: 3. CDR1 and CDR2 from the germline V gene are DFQATT and SNEGSKA (reference sequence). CDR3 in DNA: TGCAGTGCTAGAGGGACAGGGGGCGGGAATCAGCCCCAGCATTTT. This sequence encodes CSARGTGGGNQPQHF.

In its sample, this clonotype was seen many times. The J gene is TRBJ2-1, the V gene TRBV4-3, with a tentative D call TRBD1 (5 bases). V lost 0 bases, J lost 6 bases, and 18 bases lay in between. The germline gives CDR1 LGHNA, CDR2 YSLEER. This CDR3 comprises 17 residues. CDR3 bases: TGCGCCAGCAGCCAAGAGGAAGGGGTTAATTCGGGCAATGAGCAGTTCTTC. Its translation: CASSQEEGVNSGNEQFF.

In this sample, this clonotype turned up many times. The chain links TRBV7-9 to TRBJ2-5; no firm D call. Trimming pared 5 bases from V and 3 bases from J, leaving 4 bases between. Germline loops: CDR1 SEHNR, CDR2 FQNEAQ (reference sequence). There are 11 residues in the CDR3. The CDR3 is CASSGEETQYF. The CDR3 DNA reads as TGTGCCAGCAGCGGGGAAGAGACCCAGTACTTC.

This clonotype occurred many times. As DNA, the CDR3 is TGTGCCAGCAGCTTGGACAGGGGCCCGGTAGATACGCAGTATTTT. Protein product: CASSLDRGPVDTQYF. The rearrangement links TRBV5-5 to TRBJ2-3, with 7 bases matching TRBD1. The CDR3 is made up of 15 amino acids. After removal of 0 bases from V and 5 bases from J, the junction contained 6 bases not matched to a gene. CDR1 is SGHKS, CDR2 YYEKEE, per germline (reference sequence).

Many counts were recorded for this clonotype. V and J are TRBV5-6 and TRBJ2-7, with D possibly being TRBD2 (6 bases). V lost 5 bases to trimming and J lost 4 bases, with 13 bases between them. The CDR3 runs 13 residues. CDR1 and CDR2 (germline): SGHDT, YYEEEE. The CDR3 bases are TGTGCCAGCAGGCGGGACGGCGAGTACGAGCAGTACTTC. Translated, it gives CASRRDGEYEQYF.